A selection of T cell receptor beta chains follows, all from one sample in a study of cytomegalovirus exposure and HLA in healthy donors. Clones were read by immunoSEQ multiplex PCR, and TCRdb kept only the in-frame ones, dropping some. The repertoire includes 140,000 to 150,000 clones, around 78% of them detected once, and 3% sits in the top ten. The source material was PBMCs. These receptors were taken from a man in his forties or fifties in good health and CMV-seropositive. Each CDR3 is given with its conserved first and last residue. The D gene is left open where the match is weak. The size entry is marked missing in some rows and otherwise reads once, few, many or a size class.

j_gene: TRBJ2-7; abundance: -; v_gene: TRBV9; d_gene: TRBD2; CDR3aa: CASNLAGVEEQYF; CDR3nt: TGTGCCAGCAACCTAGCGGGAGTAGAGGAGCAGTACTTC
j_gene: TRBJ1-2; abundance: -; v_gene: TRBV7-2; d_gene: TRBD1; CDR3aa: CASSFQGAKSYGYTF; CDR3nt: TGTGCCAGCAGCTTCCAGGGGGCCAAGAGCTATGGCTACACCTTC
j_gene: TRBJ2-7; abundance: -; v_gene: TRBV6-5; d_gene: TRBD1; CDR3aa: CASSYTGVPLLHEQYF; CDR3nt: TGTGCCAGCAGTTACACAGGGGTCCCCTTATTACACGAGCAGTACTTC
j_gene: TRBJ2-7; abundance: few; v_gene: TRBV7-9; d_gene: TRBD2; CDR3aa: CASSSSGRADEQYF; CDR3nt: TGTGCCAGCAGCTCTAGCGGGAGGGCCGACGAGCAGTACTTC
j_gene: TRBJ2-1; abundance: -; v_gene: TRBV25-1; d_gene: -; CDR3aa: CASSPLRDSYNEQFF; CDR3nt: TGTGCCAGCAGCCCCCTCCGAGACAGCTACAATGAGCAGTTCTTC
j_gene: TRBJ2-7; abundance: -; v_gene: TRBV2; d_gene: TRBD2; CDR3aa: CASKLASGGVHRAALYEQYF; CDR3nt: TGTGCCAGCAAGCTGGCTAGCGGAGGGGTTCACCGGGCTGCCCTCTACGAGCAGTACTTC
j_gene: TRBJ2-3; abundance: few; v_gene: TRBV7-9; d_gene: -; CDR3aa: CASSAQTQGRSTDTQYF; CDR3nt: TGTGCCAGCAGCGCTCAAACGCAGGGGCGTAGCACAGATACGCAGTATTTT
j_gene: TRBJ2-1; abundance: few; v_gene: TRBV7-9; d_gene: TRBD1; CDR3aa: CASSSNRGATRVYNEQFF; CDR3nt: TGTGCCAGCAGCTCAAACAGGGGTGCTACTAGGGTCTACAATGAGCAGTTCTTC
j_gene: TRBJ2-1; abundance: -; v_gene: TRBV5-1; d_gene: -; CDR3aa: CASSYQLASYFNEQFF; CDR3nt: TGCGCCAGCAGTTACCAACTCGCTTCGTACTTCAATGAGCAGTTCTTC
j_gene: TRBJ1-1; abundance: few; v_gene: TRBV11-2; d_gene: -; CDR3aa: CASSLGRVGTEAFF; CDR3nt: TGTGCCAGCAGCTTAGGCAGGGTGGGTACTGAAGCTTTCTTT
j_gene: TRBJ2-7; abundance: -; v_gene: TRBV5-1; d_gene: TRBD2; CDR3aa: CASSLDGTSGRVSSYEQYF; CDR3nt: TGCGCCAGCAGCTTGGACGGGACTAGCGGGAGGGTAAGCTCCTACGAGCAGTACTTC
j_gene: TRBJ2-3; abundance: few; v_gene: TRBV6-5; d_gene: TRBD2; CDR3aa: CATRLLAGVIDTQYF; CDR3nt: TGTGCCACTAGATTATTAGCGGGAGTAATAGATACGCAGTATTTT
j_gene: TRBJ1-2; abundance: -; v_gene: TRBV6-5; d_gene: -; CDR3aa: CASSYQGNYGYTF; CDR3nt: TGTGCCAGCAGTTATCAGGGTAACTATGGCTACACCTTC
j_gene: TRBJ2-3; abundance: few; v_gene: TRBV4-1; d_gene: -; CDR3aa: CASSPGYTDTQYF; CDR3nt: TGCGCCAGCAGCCCGGGGTACACAGATACGCAGTATTTT
j_gene: TRBJ2-3; abundance: -; v_gene: TRBV2; d_gene: TRBD1; CDR3aa: CASSEGDRGLSDTQYF; CDR3nt: TGTGCCAGCAGTGAAGGGGACAGGGGGCTATCAGATACGCAGTATTTT
j_gene: TRBJ2-5; abundance: once; v_gene: TRBV6-6; d_gene: -; CDR3aa: CASSYSFGGETQYF; CDR3nt: TGTGCCAGCAGTTACTCGTTCGGAGGGGAGACCCAGTACTTC
j_gene: TRBJ2-7; abundance: -; v_gene: TRBV7-9; d_gene: TRBD1; CDR3aa: CSSSPDRGLGEQYF; CDR3nt: TGTTCCAGCAGCCCAGACAGGGGTTTAGGAGAGCAGTACTTC
j_gene: TRBJ2-2; abundance: -; v_gene: TRBV29-1; d_gene: TRBD2; CDR3aa: CSAALAGGFTGELFF; CDR3nt: TGCAGCGCAGCCCTAGCGGGAGGGTTCACCGGGGAGCTGTTTTTT
j_gene: TRBJ2-5; abundance: few; v_gene: TRBV5-5; d_gene: -; CDR3aa: CASSRRSAYQETQYF; CDR3nt: TGTGCCAGCAGCCGGAGGAGTGCGTACCAAGAGACCCAGTACTTC
j_gene: TRBJ2-3; abundance: -; v_gene: TRBV29-1; d_gene: -; CDR3aa: CSVSGDTQYF; CDR3nt: TGCAGCGTTTCGGGGGATACGCAGTATTTT
j_gene: TRBJ1-2; abundance: -; v_gene: TRBV9; d_gene: TRBD1; CDR3aa: CASSATGTEIYGYTF; CDR3nt: TGTGCCAGCAGCGCCACCGGGACAGAAATTTATGGCTACACCTTC
j_gene: TRBJ1-6; abundance: -; v_gene: TRBV27; d_gene: -; CDR3aa: CASSLYRQKQGTNSPLHF; CDR3nt: TGTGCCAGCAGTTTATATAGACAAAAACAGGGAACTAATTCACCCCTCCACTTT
j_gene: TRBJ2-1; abundance: few; v_gene: TRBV7-9; d_gene: TRBD1; CDR3aa: CASSRTGQSNEQFF; CDR3nt: TGTGCCAGCAGCCGGACAGGACAGTCAAATGAGCAGTTCTTC
j_gene: TRBJ2-1; abundance: once; v_gene: TRBV10-2; d_gene: TRBD1; CDR3aa: CASRETGSSGSEQFF; CDR3nt: TGCGCCAGCAGAGAGACAGGGTCTTCAGGTAGTGAGCAGTTCTTC
j_gene: TRBJ2-1; abundance: -; v_gene: TRBV5-1; d_gene: TRBD2; CDR3aa: CASSLYVLAGGSYNEQFF; CDR3nt: TGCGCCAGCAGCTTGTACGTTCTGGCGGGAGGTTCCTACAATGAGCAGTTCTTC
j_gene: TRBJ2-3; abundance: -; v_gene: TRBV5-6; d_gene: -; CDR3aa: CASSSLWEADTDTQYF; CDR3nt: TGTGCCAGCAGCAGTTTGTGGGAGGCGGACACAGATACGCAGTATTTT
j_gene: TRBJ1-3; abundance: -; v_gene: TRBV4-1; d_gene: -; CDR3aa: CASSLKVEIGVTSSGNTIYF; CDR3nt: TGCGCCAGCAGCCTCAAAGTTGAGATCGGGGTCACAAGCTCGGGAAACACCATATATTTT
j_gene: TRBJ2-7; abundance: once; v_gene: TRBV9; d_gene: TRBD1; CDR3aa: CASSVGLQGADEQYF; CDR3nt: TGTGCCAGCAGCGTAGGATTACAGGGGGCCGACGAGCAGTACTTC
j_gene: TRBJ1-3; abundance: -; v_gene: TRBV28; d_gene: TRBD1; CDR3aa: CASSLGQSGNTIYF; CDR3nt: TGTGCCAGCAGTCTGGGACAGTCAGGAAACACCATATATTTT
j_gene: TRBJ2-7; abundance: -; v_gene: TRBV10-3; d_gene: -; CDR3aa: CAISETSQATYEQYF; CDR3nt: TGTGCCATCAGTGAGACCTCTCAGGCAACCTACGAGCAGTACTTC
j_gene: TRBJ2-2; abundance: -; v_gene: TRBV5-1; d_gene: TRBD2; CDR3aa: CASSLLAGGPGELSF; CDR3nt: TGCGCCAGCAGCTTACTAGCGGGAGGGCCCGGGGAGCTGTCTTTT
j_gene: TRBJ2-7; abundance: -; v_gene: TRBV5-1; d_gene: -; CDR3aa: CASSFGSVPYEQYF; CDR3nt: TGCGCCAGCAGCTTCGGTTCGGTTCCCTACGAGCAGTACTTC
j_gene: TRBJ2-6; abundance: few; v_gene: TRBV6-5; d_gene: -; CDR3aa: CASRRESGANVLTF; CDR3nt: TGTGCCAGCAGGAGGGAATCTGGGGCCAACGTCCTGACTTTC
j_gene: TRBJ2-5; abundance: few; v_gene: TRBV2; d_gene: TRBD2; CDR3aa: CASTPQGQGGETQYF; CDR3nt: TGTGCCAGCACTCCTCAAGGGCAGGGAGGGGAGACCCAGTACTTC
j_gene: TRBJ1-4; abundance: -; v_gene: TRBV5-1; d_gene: TRBD1; CDR3aa: CASRSLGTDNEKLFF; CDR3nt: TGCGCCAGCAGATCCCTCGGGACAGATAATGAAAAACTGTTTTTT
j_gene: TRBJ1-1; abundance: -; v_gene: TRBV30; d_gene: -; CDR3aa: CAWRSVGSNTEAFF; CDR3nt: TGTGCCTGGAGGTCAGTTGGCTCCAACACTGAAGCTTTCTTT
j_gene: TRBJ2-7; abundance: -; v_gene: TRBV6-1; d_gene: TRBD2; CDR3aa: CASSVAERGPHYEQYF; CDR3nt: TGTGCCAGCAGTGTGGCCGAGCGGGGACCGCACTACGAGCAGTACTTC
j_gene: TRBJ1-4; abundance: -; v_gene: TRBV2; d_gene: -; CDR3aa: CASSDHRVNEKLFF; CDR3nt: TGTGCCAGCAGTGACCACAGGGTAAATGAAAAACTGTTTTTT
j_gene: TRBJ2-3; abundance: few; v_gene: TRBV13; d_gene: -; CDR3aa: CASSLSTDTQYF; CDR3nt: TGTGCCAGCAGCCTTAGCACAGATACGCAGTATTTT
j_gene: TRBJ2-5; abundance: few; v_gene: TRBV7-9; d_gene: TRBD2; CDR3aa: CSSSLREAWGGETQYF; CDR3nt: TGTTCCAGCAGCTTACGGGAGGCGTGGGGTGGAGAGACCCAGTACTTC
j_gene: TRBJ2-1; abundance: -; v_gene: TRBV9; d_gene: TRBD2; CDR3aa: CASSPRLAGGVYNEQFF; CDR3nt: TGTGCCAGCAGCCCCCGACTAGCGGGGGGGGTCTACAATGAGCAGTTCTTC
j_gene: TRBJ1-2; abundance: -; v_gene: TRBV2; d_gene: -; CDR3aa: CASSSDSFNYGYTF; CDR3nt: TGTGCCAGCAGTTCCGACAGTTTTAACTATGGCTACACCTTC
j_gene: TRBJ2-5; abundance: -; v_gene: TRBV7-2; d_gene: -; CDR3aa: CASSFAGDVTQYF; CDR3nt: TGTGCCAGCAGCTTTGCAGGGGACGTGACCCAGTACTTC
j_gene: TRBJ2-3; abundance: -; v_gene: TRBV27; d_gene: TRBD2; CDR3aa: CASSPRGLAGTDTQYF; CDR3nt: TGTGCCAGCAGTCCGCGGGGACTAGCGGGCACAGATACGCAGTATTTT
j_gene: TRBJ2-5; abundance: few; v_gene: TRBV7-9; d_gene: -; CDR3aa: CASSLMETSETQYF; CDR3nt: TGTGCCAGCAGCTTAATGGAGACTTCCGAGACCCAGTACTTC